The 21 T cell receptor beta chains reported below all come from one sample, sequenced in a study of CD8+ T cells in alopecia areata. Following extraction, RNA underwent reverse transcription to cDNA, which served as the sequencing template. TCRdb's table, derived via immunoSEQ multiplex PCR, lists solely in-frame clones and lacks some. The data show fewer than 110,000 clones, 60% seen once. Treatment of the sample: oral pan-JAK inhibitor, 5-10 mg twice daily. The source material was CD8+ T cells sorted from blood, sampled at roughly week 58, from a patient treated with tofacitinib. These receptors came from a human donor with alopecia areata.

The chain recombines TRBV5-6 with TRBJ1-6, with D possibly matching TRBD1 (6 bases). In germline, CDR1 is SGHDT, CDR2 YYEEEE. CDR3 length equals 14 residues. The V end was cut by 0 bases, the J end by 10 bases, with 11 bases between. The CDR3 region has the DNA TGTGCCAGCAGCTTGGGAACAGGGTTATCACCCCTCCACTTT. Translating gives CASSLGTGLSPLHF. The complete variable domain, with remaining parts taken from reference TRBV5-6 and TRBJ1-6, reads DAGVTQSPTHLIKTRGQQVTLRCSPKSGHDTVSWYQQALGQGPQFIFQYYEEEERQRGNFPDRFSGHQFPNYSSELNVNALLLGDSALYLCASSLGTGLSPLHFGNGTRLTVT.

The chain couples TRBV4-1 to TRBJ2-2; perhaps TRBD1 as D (5 bases). This CDR3 contains 13 residues. Germline CDR1 and CDR2: MGHRA and YSYEKL. Between the trimmed V and J ends, which lost 3 bases and 5 bases, there was a span of 7 bases. The CDR3 loop is CASSHRVTGELFF. CDR3 nucleotide sequence: TGCGCCAGCAGCCACAGGGTGACCGGGGAGCTGTTTTTT.

This chain joins TRBV5-1 and TRBJ1-3; TRBD1 might be the D (5 bases). V lost 2 bases, J lost 2 bases, and 11 bases lay in between. CDR1 and CDR2 (germline): SGHRS, YFSETQ. CDR3 length: 15 amino acids. The CDR3 bases are TGCGCCAGCAGCTTCTTTGGGGGTACTGGAAACACCATATATTTT. Its translation: CASSFFGGTGNTIYF.

This sequence joins TRBV6-5 and TRBJ2-7; D is undetermined. Germline-derived CDR1 and CDR2 are MNHEY and SVGAGI. Deletions cut 2 bases from V and 2 bases from J, with 10 bases between. The CDR3 loop spans 14 amino acids. CDR3 bases: TGTGCCAGCAGTTACCCTGAAAGGCCCTACGAGCAGTACTTC. It encodes CASSYPERPYEQYF.

V and J are TRBV7-8 and TRBJ1-5; 7 bases match TRBD1. The J segment lost 0 bases and the V segment lost 5 bases, leaving 7 bases of the junction unmatched. CDR1 and CDR2 (germline): SGHVS, FQNEAQ. CDR3 size: 16 residues. CDR3 nucleotides: TGTGCCAGCAGCACGACAGGGATCTATAGCAATCAGCCCCAGCATTTT. Protein product: CASSTTGIYSNQPQHF.

V and J are TRBV27 and TRBJ2-7; D might be TRBD1 or TRBD2, each matching 7 bases. This CDR3 comprises 15 residues. Deletions cut 5 bases from V and 2 bases from J, with 16 bases between. Germline assignment: CDR1 MNHEY and CDR2 SMNVEV (reference sequence). CDR3 bases: TGTGCCAGCAGTCCTCACCAGGGGGGGGCCTACGAGCAGTACTTC. It yields the protein CASSPHQGGAYEQYF.

This chain connects TRBV13 to TRBJ1-3; D unclear. This CDR3 comprises 13 residues. Trimming pared 0 bases from V and 3 bases from J, leaving 3 bases between. The V gene's germline CDR1 is PRHDT and CDR2 FYEKMQ (reference sequence). CDR3 protein: CASSLGRGNTIYF. Here the CDR3 DNA reads TGTGCCAGCAGCTTAGGTCGTGGAAACACCATATATTTT.

J is TRBJ2-5 and V is TRBV29-1; D not resolved. The CDR3 extends over 12 amino acids. Germline V CDR1 and CDR2: SQVTM, ANQGSEA. The V gene lost 3 bases and the J gene lost 3 bases, with 8 bases spanning the gap. CDR3 region: CSVDFQEETQYF. The CDR3 region has the DNA TGCAGCGTTGATTTTCAGGAAGAGACCCAGTACTTC.

The V call is TRBV27, the J call TRBJ2-7; D could derive from TRBD1 or TRBD2 (6 bases each). Trimming shortened V by 0 bases and J by 6 bases, and 15 bases separated the two germline ends. Germline CDR1 and CDR2: MNHEY and SMNVEV (reference sequence). This CDR3 contains 15 residues. The CDR3 bases are TGTGCCAGCAGTTTATCCCGGACCGGGGGCTCCGAGCAGTACTTC. Amino acids: CASSLSRTGGSEQYF.

J is TRBJ2-5 and V is TRBV7-2, with 8 nucleotides matching TRBD2. The V segment lost 6 bases and the J segment 8 bases; nucleotides outside the gene matches: 8. The CDR3 spans 13 residues. In germline, CDR1 is SGHTA, CDR2 FQGNSA. Written as DNA, the CDR3 is TGTGCCAGCAGAGACTCGGGGGGGGATACCCAGTACTTC. Its protein product is CASRDSGGDTQYF.

The CDR3 nucleotides read TGTGCCAGCAGCTTCCAAGAGACCCAGTACTTC. Translation: CASSFQETQYF. The chain carries TRBV13 and TRBJ2-5, with D unclear. Germline V CDR1 and CDR2: PRHDT, FYEKMQ (reference sequence). The CDR3 totals 11 residues. Trimming pared 3 bases from V and 1 base from J, leaving 0 bases between.

A word on this clone: A junction end diverges from the germline sequence, so it may reflect a read error. The CDR3 loop is CASTLGGGELFF. The CDR3 nucleotides read TGTGCCAGCACCTTGGGGGGCGGGGAGCTGTTTTTT. The genes are TRBV5-6 and TRBJ2-2, with a possible D match to TRBD2 (6 bases). The CDR3 length is 12 residues. From germline, CDR1 is SGHDT and CDR2 YYEEEE.

Only a few counts were recorded for this clone. The V gene is TRBV7-9, the J gene TRBJ2-1; no clear D gene. From germline, CDR1 is SEHNR and CDR2 FQNEAQ (reference sequence). This CDR3 spans 12 amino acids. V lost 9 bases and J 6 bases, leaving 12 bases between the germline ends. The CDR3 here is CASPPMPNEQFF. CDR3 coding DNA: TGTGCCAGTCCCCCCATGCCCAATGAGCAGTTCTTC.

This clone turned up a few times. This chain links TRBV7-8 with TRBJ1-6; TRBD1 is a possible D gene (5 bases). V shed 5 bases and J shed 9 bases, with 17 bases lying between them. The CDR3 covers 15 residues. Germline V gene sequence: CDR1 SGHVS, CDR2 FQNEAQ. CDR3 DNA: TGTGCCAGCAGCGCTCTGAGGGGATATGCTTCACCCCTCCACTTT. It is translated as CASSALRGYASPLHF.

This clone came up a few times. The chain links TRBV29-1 to TRBJ2-7; 7 bases align to TRBD1. V dropped 2 bases and J dropped 6; count of bases not matched to a gene: 10. Germline CDR1 reads SQVTM; CDR2 reads ANQGSEA. The CDR3 length is 14 residues. The CDR3 loop is CSVELGTEGFEQYF. CDR3 nucleotides: TGCAGCGTTGAATTAGGGACAGAGGGTTTCGAGCAGTACTTC.

This clone has a handful of counts. The rearrangement links TRBV29-1 to TRBJ2-2, with a possible D match to TRBD2 (6 bases). This CDR3 has 13 amino acids. Germline CDR1 SQVTM, CDR2 ANQGSEA. With 4 bases removed from V and 2 bases from J, the gap between germline ends came to 8 bases. CDR3 amino acids: CSVAGTNTGELFF. The CDR3 DNA sequence: TGCAGCGTTGCCGGGACTAACACCGGGGAGCTGTTTTTT.

This clone was counted only a few times. The chain is built from TRBV13 and TRBJ2-7; 11 bases fit TRBD2. Germline CDR1 PRHDT, CDR2 FYEKMQ (reference sequence). This CDR3 has 16 amino acids. The trim removed 5 bases at V and 3 bases at J, leaving 9 bases unmatched. CDR3 region: CASSARATSGDYEQYF. DNA for the CDR3: TGTGCCAGCAGCGCGCGAGCGACTAGCGGGGACTACGAGCAGTACTTC.

The chain employs TRBV28 and TRBJ2-5, with 8 positions matching TRBD1. The V gene's germline CDR1 is MDHEN and CDR2 SYDVKM. Unmatched junction bases numbered 11, after V lost 4 bases and J lost 1 base. This CDR3 comprises 17 residues. The CDR3 reads CASSWTGRPISQETQYF. CDR3 sequence (DNA): TGTGCCAGCAGTTGGACAGGGAGACCGATCTCCCAAGAGACCCAGTACTTC.

This chain joins TRBV7-3 and TRBJ2-1, with D tentatively TRBD2 (5 bases). Germline V gene data show CDR1 as SGHTA and CDR2 as FQGTGA. The CDR3 contains 13 residues. The ends were cut back, 5 bases at V and 6 bases at J, with 11 bases in the middle. The CDR3 region is CASSDGVGNEQFF. Written as DNA, the CDR3 is TGTGCCAGCAGCGACGGGGTGGGCAATGAGCAGTTCTTC.

The chain combines TRBV13 with TRBJ1-2; TRBD1 might be the D (6 bases). With 0 bases removed from V and 3 bases from J, the gap between germline ends came to 17 bases. The CDR3 length is 17 residues. Germline values: CDR1 PRHDT, CDR2 FYEKMQ (reference sequence). DNA of the CDR3: TGTGCCAGCAGCTTAGGTAGCGGGGGCCGCTCTGACTATGGCTACACCTTC. Translated, it gives CASSLGSGGRSDYGYTF.

This clone was found once. This chain connects TRBV9 to TRBJ1-1, with a possible D match to TRBD1 (5 bases). With 0 bases removed from V and 1 base from J, the gap between germline ends came to 10 bases. The CDR3 has 15 residues. In germline, CDR1 is SGDLS, CDR2 YYNGEE. The CDR3 DNA reads TGTGCCAGCAGCGTAGTTGCAGGGACGAACACTGAAGCTTTCTTT. Translated, it gives CASSVVAGTNTEAFF.